This T cell receptor (beta chain) stems from a study of blood T cells in healthy people across ages. Regarding the study as a whole: PBMCs were not sorted, which prevented a conclusive comparison of naive versus antigen-experienced cells. Age advanced and TCR beta diversity per million T cells fell, roughly linearly.

Then a second PCR, running about 6 to 12 cycles, was carried out with a sample-barcoded 5' primer and a J-beta primer mix. Sequencing recovered at least 3 million CDR3-containing paired-end reads from each sample. TCRdb ran MiXCR on the 5' RACE reads and lists one entry per CDR3 protein. The sample has approximately 1.5 million distinct CDR3 sequences; roughly 32% are singletons. This clonotype was recorded a few times. Its antigen is not known. V was clipped by 8 bases and J by 3 bases; unmatched bases: 8. The CDR3 runs 15 residues. Germline CDR1 MNHNY, CDR2 SVGAGI (reference sequence). What was sequenced was blood. The sequence derives from a woman younger than 45 in good health. The chain recombines TRBV6-6 with TRBJ2-3; 10 bases map to TRBD1. The CDR3 sequence is CASLRQGAVTDTQYF. CDR3 bases: TGTGCCAGCCTTCGACAGGGGGCGGTAACAGATACGCAGTATTTT.